The T cell receptor (beta chain) under discussion was sequenced for a study of shared clonotypes between healthy human individuals. Turning to the study itself: Researchers assigned three CD4 naive, three CD4 memory, two CD8 naive and one CD8 memory plate to each donor.

The authors split each subset's genomic DNA evenly across several immunoSEQ plates. Authors' methods: Junction-only immunoSEQ sequences carried no quality scores, so filtering differed. Repertoires were generated with immunoSEQ multiplex PCR, while TCRdb's copy carries only in-frame clones and drops some. D and trimming come from the DNA, and the V and J calls and clone size come from that table. In the table there are approximately 1,500,000 clones, 98% of which are singletons. With respect to this clone: The antigen is undetermined.

Study-wide points: Tissue TCR repertoires likely differ from these blood-only repertoires.

The receptor was derived from a man younger than 45 in good health. Sequencing was performed on naive CD4+ T cells sorted from blood. Stated subset: CD45RA+ positively selected.

The CDR3 coding sequence is TGTGCCAGCACCCAAGGGGGGGGCCACACTGAAGCTTTCTTT. This encodes CASTQGGGHTEAFF. The chain couples TRBV28 to TRBJ1-1; D might be TRBD1 (6 bases). Germline loops: CDR1 MDHEN, CDR2 SYDVKM. Trimming pared 7 bases from V and 3 bases from J, leaving 15 bases between. The CDR3 has 14 amino acids. Full variable domain (rest looked up from reference TRBV28 and TRBJ1-1): DVKVTQSSRYLVKRTGEKVFLECVQDMDHENMFWYRQDPGLGLRLIYFSYDVKMKEKGDIPEGYSVSREKKERFSLILESASTNQTSMYLCASTQGGGHTEAFFGQGTRLTVV.